The clone carrying this T cell receptor beta chain was observed a few times. The sample comes from a study of response to subunit inactivated influenza vaccine. Looked up from germline, CDR1 is KGHDR and CDR2 is SFDVKD. Trimming shortened V by 0 bases and J by 1 base, and 8 bases separated the two germline ends. CDR3 length: 15 residues. From the RT-PCR reads, TCRdb called clonotypes with MiXCR, one entry per CDR3 protein. This sample has about 530,000 distinct CDR3 sequences; over 10% occur once, and the top ten carry around 13%. V usage is TRBV24-1 and J usage is TRBJ1-2; D is perhaps TRBD1 (5 bases). The starting material was PBMCs from blood, obtained roughly 45 days after vaccination. The sequence derives from a man aged 50 to 59 who received an inactivated influenza vaccine. The CDR3 spells CATSDLDRDNYGYTF. DNA of the CDR3: TGTGCCACCAGTGATTTGGACAGAGATAACTATGGCTACACCTTC.